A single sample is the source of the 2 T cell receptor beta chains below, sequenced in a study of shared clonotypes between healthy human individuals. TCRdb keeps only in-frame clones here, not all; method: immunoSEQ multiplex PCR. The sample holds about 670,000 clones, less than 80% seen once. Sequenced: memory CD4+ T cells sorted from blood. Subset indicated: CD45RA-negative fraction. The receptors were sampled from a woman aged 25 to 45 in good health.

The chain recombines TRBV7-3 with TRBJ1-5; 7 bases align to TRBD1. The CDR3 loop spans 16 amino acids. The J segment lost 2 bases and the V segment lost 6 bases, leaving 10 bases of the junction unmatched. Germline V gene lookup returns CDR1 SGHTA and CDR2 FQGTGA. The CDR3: CASSTEGAWGNQPQHF. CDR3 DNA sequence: TGTGCCAGCAGTACAGAGGGGGCTTGGGGCAATCAGCCCCAGCATTTT.

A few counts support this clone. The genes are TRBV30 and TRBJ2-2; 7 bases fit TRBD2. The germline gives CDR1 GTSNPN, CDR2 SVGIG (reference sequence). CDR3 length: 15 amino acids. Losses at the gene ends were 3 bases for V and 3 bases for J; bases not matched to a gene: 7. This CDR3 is CAWRMGSGDTGELFF. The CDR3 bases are TGTGCCTGGAGGATGGGGAGCGGGGACACCGGGGAGCTGTTTTTT.